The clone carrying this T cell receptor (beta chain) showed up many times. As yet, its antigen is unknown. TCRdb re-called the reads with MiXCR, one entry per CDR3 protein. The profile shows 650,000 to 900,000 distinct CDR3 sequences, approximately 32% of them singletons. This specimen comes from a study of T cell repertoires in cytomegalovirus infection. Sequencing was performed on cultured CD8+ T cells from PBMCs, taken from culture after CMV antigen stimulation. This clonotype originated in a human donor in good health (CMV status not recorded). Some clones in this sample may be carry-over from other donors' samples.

CDR3 DNA sequence: TGTGCCAGCACTTTTGGACTAGCGGGGGGCTCCTACGAGCAGTACTTC. This codes for CASTFGLAGGSYEQYF. The rearrangement links TRBV7-2 to TRBJ2-7; TRBD2 agrees at 14 bases. V dropped 7 bases and J dropped 0; count of bases not matched to a gene: 5. This CDR3 is built from 16 residues. CDR1 is SGHTA and CDR2 is FQGNSA in the germline V gene.